Each of the 22 T cell receptor beta chains below was sequenced from the same sample in a study of T cell repertoires in cytomegalovirus infection. MiXCR, applied by TCRdb to the reads, yields one record per CDR3 protein. The table lists about 700,000 distinct CDR3 sequences, approximately 33% of them singletons, with roughly 18% in the top ten. No antigen has been assigned to these receptors. The sequencing here drew on cultured PBMCs, taken from culture after CMV antigen stimulation. All receptors derive from a human donor in good health (CMV status not recorded). Some clones in this sample may be carry-over from other donors' samples.

In this sample, this clonotype turned up many times. The chain has TRBV7-2 and TRBJ2-3, with 14 nucleotides matching TRBD2. The V gene's germline CDR1 is SGHTA and CDR2 FQGNSA. Trimming cost V 5 bases and J 4 bases; bases outside gene matches: 8. This CDR3 is built from 17 residues. The CDR3 is CASSPTGGLAGADTQYF. The CDR3 nucleotides read TGTGCCAGCAGCCCTACCGGGGGACTAGCGGGGGCAGATACGCAGTATTTT.

This chain uses TRBV5-1 with TRBJ1-6, with 11 bases lining up with TRBD1. The CDR3 covers 17 residues. With V trimmed by 4 bases and J by 9 bases, 12 bases remained unmatched. Germline V gives CDR1 SGHRS, CDR2 YFSETQ. The chain's CDR3 is CASSDHRTGGASSPLHF. CDR3 DNA: TGCGCCAGCAGCGATCACCGGACAGGGGGCGCCAGTTCACCCCTCCACTTT.

This rearrangement joins TRBV11-2 to TRBJ2-4; D ambiguous. Germline V gene lookup returns CDR1 SGHAT and CDR2 FQNNGV. The CDR3 covers 13 residues. Between the trimmed V and J ends, which lost 4 bases and 0 bases, there was a span of 4 bases. The CDR3 is CASSSVAKNIQYF. DNA for the CDR3: TGTGCCAGCAGCTCCGTAGCCAAAAACATTCAGTACTTC.

There are a few counts of this clonotype. V gene TRBV7-2 combines with J gene TRBJ2-7, with TRBD1 matching 7 bases. The CDR3 consists of 14 residues. V dropped 5 bases and J dropped 2; count of bases not matched to a gene: 6. Germline CDR1 is SGHTA and CDR2 is FQGNSA. The CDR3 region is CASSRQGVTYEQYF. CDR3 coding DNA: TGTGCCAGCAGCCGACAGGGAGTTACCTACGAGCAGTACTTC.

The J gene is TRBJ2-5, the V gene TRBV20-1, with D uncertain. V lost 4 bases and J lost 2, with 5 bases in between. Germline V CDR1 and CDR2: DFQATT, SNEGSKA (reference sequence). The CDR3 length is 11 residues. The CDR3 is CSATPQETQYF. In DNA form, the CDR3 reads TGCAGTGCTACTCCTCAAGAGACCCAGTACTTC.

The genes are TRBV6-2 or TRBV6-3 and TRBJ1-1, with a tentative D call TRBD1 (5 bases). The CDR3 is 12 residues long. Germline CDR1 is MNHEY and CDR2 is SVGEGT. V lost 5 bases and J 7 bases, leaving 11 bases between the germline ends. The CDR3 is CASSRGEGEAFF. CDR3 DNA sequence: TGTGCCAGCAGTCGAGGGGAGGGTGAAGCTTTCTTT.

The chain carries TRBV11-3 and TRBJ2-1; 12 bases align to TRBD2. The CDR3 spans 14 residues. Trimming at V came to 6 bases and at J to 8 bases, leaving 5 bases not matched to a gene. Germline assignment: CDR1 SGHNT and CDR2 YENEEA. CDR3 DNA sequence: TGTGCCAGCAGTAGGACTAGCGGGACATATGAGCAGTTCTTC. Residues: CASSRTSGTYEQFF.

The chain is built from TRBV4-1 and TRBJ2-5; TRBD2 agrees at 9 bases. V shed 3 bases, J shed 10 bases, and the junction held 12 bases outside the gene matches. The germline gives CDR1 MGHRA, CDR2 YSYEKL. There are 15 residues in the CDR3. In DNA form, the CDR3 reads TGCGCCAGCAGCCAGATAGTTAGTAGCGGGGGTGGCCAGTACTTC. As protein: CASSQIVSSGGGQYF.

The chain has TRBV18 and TRBJ2-5; D call uncertain. The CDR3 has 13 residues. V was shortened by 1 base and J by 3 bases, with 6 bases between the two germline ends. CDR1 is KGHSH and CDR2 is LQKENI in the germline V gene. The CDR3 coding sequence is TGTGCCAGCTCACCACTTGGCGAAGAGACCCAGTACTTC. Protein: CASSPLGEETQYF.

The chain combines TRBV5-1 with TRBJ1-2; D is uncertain. The CDR3 runs 13 residues. Germline values: CDR1 SGHRS, CDR2 YFSETQ. The V end was cut by 3 bases, the J end by 4 bases, with 10 bases between. The CDR3 DNA sequence: TGCGCCAGCAGCTCAGAACCCCCCTATGGCTACACCTTC. This gives the protein CASSSEPPYGYTF.

The V call is TRBV20-1, the J call TRBJ2-3; D possibly corresponds to TRBD1 (6 bases). The CDR3 totals 13 residues. V lost 0 bases and J lost 2, with 6 bases in between. The V gene's germline CDR1 is DFQATT and CDR2 SNEGSKA (reference sequence). The CDR3 spells CSAREGATDTQYF. The CDR3 coding sequence is TGCAGTGCTAGAGAGGGGGCCACAGATACGCAGTATTTT.

This clonotype was picked up a small number of times. J is TRBJ2-1 and V is TRBV6-8; 9 nucleotides agree with TRBD1. This CDR3 is 16 amino acids long. Germline V lookup: CDR1 MNHGY, CDR2 SAAAGT. With V trimmed by 6 bases and J by 1 base, 7 bases remained unmatched. This CDR3 reads CASRSETGGSYNEQFF. CDR3 coding DNA: TGTGCCAGCAGATCAGAGACAGGGGGTTCCTACAATGAGCAGTTCTTC.

The table lists this clonotype with a few counts. V usage is TRBV7-8 and J usage is TRBJ2-7, with 7 bases aligning to TRBD1. Germline CDR1 is SGHVS and CDR2 is FQNEAQ. The V and J ends lost 5 bases and 4 bases, in that order; junction bases with no gene match: 8. The CDR3 is 14 amino acids. CDR3 coding DNA: TGTGCCAGCAGCATGACAGGGCTTGGGTACGAGCAGTACTTC. Amino acid sequence: CASSMTGLGYEQYF. Using reference TRBV7-8 and TRBJ2-7 for the parts outside the CDR3, the full variable domain is GAGVSQSPRYKVAKRGQDVALRCDPISGHVSLFWYQQALGQGPEFLTYFQNEAQLDKSGLPSDRFFAERPEGSVSTLKIQRTQQEDSAVYLCASSMTGLGYEQYFGPGTRLTVT.

V gene TRBV5-1 combines with J gene TRBJ2-1, with 7 positions matching TRBD2. CDR3 size: 15 residues. Germline-derived CDR1 and CDR2 are SGHRS and YFSETQ. The V and J ends lost 3 bases and 9 bases, in that order; junction bases with no gene match: 12. The CDR3 DNA sequence: TGCGCCAGCAGCTCTAGCGGTGGAACGATAGTTGAGCAGTTCTTC. Its translation: CASSSSGGTIVEQFF.

This clonotype was picked up a small number of times. The chain has TRBV5-6 and TRBJ2-7; 7 positions agree with TRBD1. Per the germline V gene, CDR1 is SGHDT and CDR2 is YYEEEE. V was clipped by 3 bases and J by 7 bases; unmatched bases: 7. The CDR3 has 13 amino acids. CDR3 DNA: TGTGCCAGCAGCTCTTGGGACAGTCTGGAGCAGTACTTC. As protein: CASSSWDSLEQYF.

The V gene is TRBV6-7, the J gene TRBJ1-1; D gene unclear. TRBV6-7 is designated an ORF whose function remains uncertain. Trimming stripped 10 bases from V and 11 bases from J, with 17 bases between. This CDR3 is built from 11 residues. The CDR3 sequence: CATPSRPVAFF. The CDR3, as DNA: TGTGCCACCCCCTCTCGGCCCGTTGCTTTCTTT.

The chain joins TRBV7-9 to TRBJ1-1; D is uncertain. Per the germline V gene, CDR1 is SEHNR and CDR2 is FQNEAQ (reference sequence). CDR3 length: 14 residues. Trimming shortened V by 6 bases and J by 7 bases, and 18 bases separated the two germline ends. The CDR3 DNA sequence: TGTGCCAGCAGGTATCCGGGAAGGACTGGTGAAGCTTTCTTT. Its translation is CASRYPGRTGEAFF. Variable domain in full (rest from reference TRBV7-9 and TRBJ1-1): DTGVSQNPRHKITKRGQNVTFRCDPISEHNRLYWYRQTLGQGPEFLTYFQNEAQLEKSRLLSDRFSAERPKGSFSTLEIQRTEQGDSAMYLCASRYPGRTGEAFFGQGTRLTVV.

V gene TRBV11-2 combines with J gene TRBJ2-1; 9 nucleotides line up with TRBD2. The V and J ends lost 4 bases and 5 bases, in that order; junction bases with no gene match: 3. The germline gives CDR1 SGHAT, CDR2 FQNNGV. This CDR3 is 14 amino acids long. The CDR3 DNA reads as TGTGCCAGCAGCTCTCTAGCGGGACACAATGAGCAGTTCTTC. Translation gives CASSSLAGHNEQFF.

The chain is built from TRBV6-5 and TRBJ2-5, with TRBD2 matching over 11 bases. Germline values: CDR1 MNHEY, CDR2 SVGAGI. The length of the CDR3 is 15 residues. The V gene end was trimmed by 5 bases and the J gene end by 4 bases; junction bases not matched to a gene: 6. The CDR3 is CASSGGSGRVETQYF. The CDR3 nucleotides are TGTGCCAGCAGTGGTGGTAGCGGGAGGGTAGAGACCCAGTACTTC.

This chain uses TRBV7-2 with TRBJ2-1; the match to TRBD2 covers 12 bases. The V and J ends lost 5 bases and 8 bases, in that order; junction bases with no gene match: 7. The CDR3 consists of 15 residues. Germline V gene sequence: CDR1 SGHTA, CDR2 FQGNSA. The CDR3 region is CASSRPRLAGDEQFF. For the CDR3, the DNA is TGTGCCAGCAGCCGTCCAAGACTAGCGGGGGATGAGCAGTTCTTC.

This rearrangement joins TRBV5-4 to TRBJ2-1; TRBD2 matches 12 bases. Germline values: CDR1 SGHNT, CDR2 YYREEE (reference sequence). V was clipped by 5 bases and J by 7 bases; unmatched bases: 10. CDR3 length equals 16 residues. This CDR3 is CASRDGTSGYRNEQFF. The CDR3 DNA follows: TGTGCCAGCAGAGATGGGACTAGCGGGTACAGGAATGAGCAGTTCTTC.

The V and J genes are TRBV6-8 and TRBJ2-3, with TRBD2 matching 7 bases. Germline V gene data show CDR1 as MNHGY and CDR2 as SAAAGT. CDR3 length: 18 amino acids. Germline trimming cut 5 bases from V and 0 bases from J; bases unmatched to any gene: 14. The CDR3 sequence is CASSAMIPAGTSTDTQYF. CDR3 nucleotide sequence: TGTGCCAGCAGTGCCATGATCCCAGCGGGGACTAGCACAGATACGCAGTATTTT.